This T cell receptor beta chain originates from a study of identical twins. Study-level points and caveats: Cord blood's abundant beta clonotypes had fewer insertions, unlike memory repertoires. In zero-insertion analyses, partial confounding could arise from invariant MAIT and iNKT cells.

This clonotype was observed at least ten times. The antigen is unknown. cDNA molecules carried unique molecular identifiers, and template switching added a universal primer site. From the 5' RACE reads, TCRdb called clonotypes with MiXCR, one entry per CDR3 protein. Altogether hundreds of thousands of distinct CDR3 sequences are present, 12% being singletons, with the ten largest covering 1.5% to 2%. The CDR3 spans 11 residues. Germline CDR1 LNHDA, CDR2 SQIVND (reference sequence). V shed 10 bases and J shed 8 bases, with 11 bases lying between them. The sample also formed part of further work on yellow fever vaccine responses in identical twins. According to that study: Reportedly, twins showed a vaccine T cell response that looked partly convergent and partly personalized.

V gene TRBV19 combines with J gene TRBJ1-4; D is perhaps TRBD1 (5 bases). The sequenced sample consisted of PBMCs. This receptor was obtained from a woman younger than 35 in good health. The CDR3 DNA follows: TGTGCCATCCGGGCAGGGGAAAAACTGTTTTTT. Translation: CAIRAGEKLFF.